This T cell receptor (beta chain) was captured by sequencing in a study of CD8 T cells in ankylosing spondylitis. Study findings and constraints: Ankylosing spondylitis blood appeared to be characterized by a TCR beta motif of under ten highly homologous variants.

In TCRdb, the 5' RACE reads were re-called with MiXCR into one record per CDR3 protein. The table has roughly 700,000 distinct CDR3 sequences, around 20% seen once. The V gene lost 1 base and the J gene lost 7 bases, with 10 bases spanning the gap. This CDR3 spans 13 amino acids. Per the germline V gene, CDR1 is SEHNR and CDR2 is FQNEAQ (reference sequence). A word on this clonotype: Its antigen is not known.

The specimen was blood, either unsorted or a sorted T cell fraction (not recorded which). The sequence came from a male donor with ankylosing spondylitis. The chain joins TRBV7-9 to TRBJ1-1, with D possibly being TRBD1 (5 bases). CDR3 sequence reads: CASSLGQRVEAFF. CDR3 DNA: TGTGCCAGCAGCTTAGGACAGAGGGTTGAAGCTTTCTTT.